This T cell receptor (beta chain) is drawn from a study of blood T cell repertoires in COVID-19. The CDR3 loop spans 13 amino acids. V was shortened by 5 bases and J by 6 bases, with 11 bases between the two germline ends. CDR1 is SGHTA and CDR2 is FQGTGA in the germline V gene. Here immunoSEQ multiplex PCR was the method, and the copy in TCRdb shows in-frame clones only, minus some. The sample has 250,000 to 350,000 clones, around 87% seen once. This rearrangement joins TRBV7-3 to TRBJ2-1; D ambiguous. Sequencing was done on a sample of peripheral blood. The source is a man between 18 and 29 years old with active or convalescent COVID-19. CDR3 loop: CASSPLLGNEQFF. The CDR3 nucleotides read TGTGCCAGCAGCCCCTTGCTCGGCAATGAGCAGTTCTTC.